Each of the 5 T cell receptor beta chains below was sequenced from the same sample in a study of CD8+ T cells in alopecia areata. The authors extracted RNA and reverse transcribed it into cDNA as the sequencing template. Sequencing was performed with immunoSEQ multiplex PCR; in TCRdb, only in-frame clones are kept and a portion is missing. The sample consists of about 120,000 clones, more than 40% of them appearing once. The source was CD8+ T cells sorted from blood, collected at week 0. These TCRs come from a human donor with alopecia areata.

There are a few counts of this clone. In DNA, the CDR3 is TGTGCCACCAGCCCGGGACTAGCGGGGGGGTTCGACGTTGAGCAGTTCTTC. Its translation is CATSPGLAGGFDVEQFF. The rearrangement uses TRBV15 and TRBJ2-1, with 16 bases matching TRBD2. Germline CDR1 is LNHNV and CDR2 is YYDKDF (reference sequence). The CDR3 contains 17 residues. The V and J ends lost 5 bases and 9 bases, in that order; junction bases with no gene match: 10.

This clone has only a few counts. This chain joins TRBV12-5 and TRBJ1-2; D is unclear. Trimming took off 5 bases at V and 7 bases at J, with 8 bases between the two ends. Germline V gives CDR1 LGHNT, CDR2 FRNRAP. This CDR3 contains 11 residues. The CDR3, as DNA: TGTGCTAGTGGTCTTGGGTTTGGCTACACCTTC. It specifies CASGLGFGYTF.

This chain uses TRBV15 with TRBJ1-4; D is perhaps TRBD1 (5 bases). From germline, CDR1 is LNHNV and CDR2 YYDKDF (reference sequence). The CDR3 extends over 19 amino acids. V lost 6 bases to trimming and J lost 3 bases, with 26 bases between them. The CDR3 bases are TGTGCCACCAGTTTCGCAGCAGGGCGGTCAACTGGGGCTAATGAAAAACTGTTTTTT. This gives the protein CATSFAAGRSTGANEKLFF.

This clone was detected only a few times. This chain links TRBV19 with TRBJ2-7; 8 positions match TRBD1. This CDR3 spans 15 amino acids. Germline CDR1 reads LNHDA; CDR2 reads SQIVND (reference sequence). V shed 5 bases, J shed 3 bases, and the junction held 9 bases outside the gene matches. Here the CDR3 DNA reads TGTGCCAGTAGTCAGGACAGGGAGGCTTTCTACGAGCAGTACTTC. Amino acid sequence: CASSQDREAFYEQYF.

The rearrangement uses TRBV10-3 and TRBJ2-3; no reliable D call. Trimming took off 11 bases at V and 4 bases at J, with 13 bases between the two ends. Germline V gives CDR1 ENHRY, CDR2 SYGVKD. The CDR3 has 12 amino acids. CDR3 sequence: CAPPVYSDTQYF. In DNA form, the CDR3 reads TGTGCCCCCCCCGTCTATTCAGATACGCAGTATTTT.